The 8 T cell receptor beta chains below come from one sample, sequenced in a study of response to subunit inactivated influenza vaccine. TCRdb processed the RT-PCR reads anew with MiXCR; each CDR3 protein has one entry. The data contain fewer than 600,000 distinct CDR3 sequences, roughly 7.9% of them seen just once; the ten biggest clones take up roughly 14%. The sequencing here drew on PBMCs from blood, taken less than 25 months after vaccination. Receptors were obtained from a man in his fifties or sixties who received an inactivated influenza vaccine.

This clonotype has only a few counts. The genes are TRBV10-3 and TRBJ2-1, with unresolved D. V was cut by 7 bases and J by 5 bases, with 15 bases left in between. The CDR3 sequence is 14 residues long. Per the germline V gene, CDR1 is ENHRY and CDR2 is SYGVKD. The CDR3 loop is CAINRDQHDNEQFF. The DNA for the CDR3 is TGTGCCATCAACCGCGACCAACATGACAATGAGCAGTTCTTC.

This clonotype was counted ten times or more. This chain joins TRBV12-3 or TRBV12-4 and TRBJ2-7; TRBD2 agrees at 11 bases. The J segment lost 3 bases and the V segment lost 1 base, leaving 2 bases of the junction unmatched. CDR3 length: 15 amino acids. The CDR3 DNA sequence: TGTGCCAGCAGTTTAGAAGGGACTAGCGGCTACGAGCAGTACTTC. Protein product: CASSLEGTSGYEQYF.

This clonotype appeared a few times. This rearrangement joins TRBV11-2 to TRBJ2-7; 7 bases line up with TRBD1. Trimming took 11 bases from V and 2 from J; bases not matched to a gene: 6. The V gene's germline CDR1 is SGHAT and CDR2 FQNNGV. This CDR3 is 12 amino acids long. Here the CDR3 DNA reads TGTGCCTGGCGACAGGGACCCTACGAGCAGTACTTC. Translating gives CAWRQGPYEQYF.

This clonotype appeared many times. This chain joins TRBV12-3 or TRBV12-4 and TRBJ2-1, with D unclear. Between the trimmed V and J ends, which lost 6 bases and 7 bases, there was a span of 10 bases. The CDR3 runs 12 residues. The CDR3 coding sequence is TGTGCCAGCAGCCTTAGGCAGAATGAGCAGTTCTTC. Translation: CASSLRQNEQFF.

There are a few counts of this clonotype. This chain links TRBV20-1 with TRBJ1-5, with 10 nucleotides matching TRBD1. Trimming at V came to 1 base and at J to 6 bases, leaving 0 bases not matched to a gene. CDR1 DFQATT and CDR2 SNEGSKA come from the germline V gene (reference sequence). The CDR3 length is 13 residues. The CDR3 region has the DNA TGCAGTGCTAGAGGACAGGGGGCTCAGCCCCAGCATTTT. It yields the protein CSARGQGAQPQHF.

J is TRBJ2-3 and V is TRBV5-1; no definite D call. Deletions cut 8 bases from V and 0 bases from J, with 13 bases between. The CDR3 covers 14 residues. CDR1 is SGHRS, CDR2 YFSETQ, per germline. The CDR3 spells CASHSHPSTDTQYF. CDR3 DNA sequence: TGCGCCAGTCACAGTCACCCTAGCACAGATACGCAGTATTTT.

There are a few counts of this clonotype. This chain connects TRBV20-1 to TRBJ2-3, with TRBD2 identical over 7 bases. Germline V gene sequence: CDR1 DFQATT, CDR2 SNEGSKA (reference sequence). The CDR3 contains 18 residues. V gave up 1 base and J gave up 1 base; unmatched junction bases: 14. Here the CDR3 reads CSARGLAGYPDGTDTQYF. CDR3 DNA: TGCAGTGCTAGAGGACTAGCTGGTTATCCGGACGGCACAGATACGCAGTATTTT.

The chain uses TRBV28 and TRBJ1-5; D unresolved. V was shortened by 3 bases and J by 10 bases, with 7 bases between the two germline ends. This CDR3 region has 11 residues. Looked up from germline, CDR1 is MDHEN and CDR2 is SYDVKM. In DNA, the CDR3 is TGTGCCAGCAGTTTCCCGGGACCCCAGCATTTT. Translating it yields CASSFPGPQHF.